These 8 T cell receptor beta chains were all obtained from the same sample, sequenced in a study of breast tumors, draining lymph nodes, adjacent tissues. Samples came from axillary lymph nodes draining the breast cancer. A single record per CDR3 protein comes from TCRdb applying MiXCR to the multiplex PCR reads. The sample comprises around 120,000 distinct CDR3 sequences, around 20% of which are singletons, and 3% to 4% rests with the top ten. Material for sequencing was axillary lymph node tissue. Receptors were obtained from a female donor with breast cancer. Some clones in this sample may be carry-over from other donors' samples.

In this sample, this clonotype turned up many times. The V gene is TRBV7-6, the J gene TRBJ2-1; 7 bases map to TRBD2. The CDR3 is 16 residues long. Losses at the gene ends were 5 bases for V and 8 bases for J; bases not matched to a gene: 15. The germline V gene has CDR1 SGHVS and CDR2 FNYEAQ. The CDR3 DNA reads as TGTGCCAGCAGCCCCTGGTTCAGCGGGGTAGGTGATGAGCAGTTCTTC. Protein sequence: CASSPWFSGVGDEQFF.

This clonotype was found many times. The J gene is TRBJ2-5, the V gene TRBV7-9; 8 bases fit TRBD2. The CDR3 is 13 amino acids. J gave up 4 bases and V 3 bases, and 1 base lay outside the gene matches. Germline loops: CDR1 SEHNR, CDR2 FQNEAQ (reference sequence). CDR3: CASSFSGRETQYF. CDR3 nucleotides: TGTGCCAGCAGCTTCAGCGGGAGAGAGACCCAGTACTTC.

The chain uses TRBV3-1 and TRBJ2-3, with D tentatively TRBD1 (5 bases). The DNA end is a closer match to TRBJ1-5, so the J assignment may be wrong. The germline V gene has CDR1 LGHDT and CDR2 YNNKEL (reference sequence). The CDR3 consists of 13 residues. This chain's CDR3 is CASSPGGADTQHF. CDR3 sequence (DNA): TGTGCCAGCAGCCCAGGAGGGGCAGATACGCAGCATTTT.

This CDR3 reads CASSDDRDTEAFF. DNA of the CDR3: TGTGCCAGCAGTGACGACAGGGACACTGAAGCTTTCTTT. The chain combines TRBV9 with TRBJ1-1; 7 bases are shared with TRBD1. CDR1 and CDR2 from the germline V gene are SGDLS and YYNGEE. V lost 5 bases and J lost 3; bases outside the gene matches: 4. The CDR3 consists of 13 residues.

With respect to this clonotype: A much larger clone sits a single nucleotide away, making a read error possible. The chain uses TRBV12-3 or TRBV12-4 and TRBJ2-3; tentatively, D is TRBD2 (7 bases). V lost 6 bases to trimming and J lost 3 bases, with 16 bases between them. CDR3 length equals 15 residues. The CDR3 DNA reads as TGTGCCAGCAGAGGGGGTGGCGGGAGTACAGATACGCAGTATTTT. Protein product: CASRGGGGSTDTQYF.

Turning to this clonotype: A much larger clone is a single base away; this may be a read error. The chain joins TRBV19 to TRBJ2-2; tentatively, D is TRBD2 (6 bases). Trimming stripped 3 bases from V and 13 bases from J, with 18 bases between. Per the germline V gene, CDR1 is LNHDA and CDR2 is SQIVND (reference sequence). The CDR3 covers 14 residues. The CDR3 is CASSILWDLGRLFF. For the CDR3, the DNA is TGTGCCAGTAGTATTTTGTGGGATCTCGGGAGGCTGTTTTTT.

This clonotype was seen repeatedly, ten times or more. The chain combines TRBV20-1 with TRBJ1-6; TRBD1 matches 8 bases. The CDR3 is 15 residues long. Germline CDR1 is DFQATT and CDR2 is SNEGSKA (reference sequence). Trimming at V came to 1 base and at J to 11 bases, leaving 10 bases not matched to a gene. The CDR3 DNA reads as TGCAGTGCTAGAGCCTCAGGGGGCACCGGGGCACCCCTCCACTTT. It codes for CSARASGGTGAPLHF.

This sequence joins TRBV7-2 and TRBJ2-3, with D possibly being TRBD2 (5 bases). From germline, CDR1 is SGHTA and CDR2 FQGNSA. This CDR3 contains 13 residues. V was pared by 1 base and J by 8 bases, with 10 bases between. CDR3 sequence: CASSLGTGSTQYF. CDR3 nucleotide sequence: TGTGCCAGCAGCTTAGGGACTGGAAGTACGCAGTATTTT.